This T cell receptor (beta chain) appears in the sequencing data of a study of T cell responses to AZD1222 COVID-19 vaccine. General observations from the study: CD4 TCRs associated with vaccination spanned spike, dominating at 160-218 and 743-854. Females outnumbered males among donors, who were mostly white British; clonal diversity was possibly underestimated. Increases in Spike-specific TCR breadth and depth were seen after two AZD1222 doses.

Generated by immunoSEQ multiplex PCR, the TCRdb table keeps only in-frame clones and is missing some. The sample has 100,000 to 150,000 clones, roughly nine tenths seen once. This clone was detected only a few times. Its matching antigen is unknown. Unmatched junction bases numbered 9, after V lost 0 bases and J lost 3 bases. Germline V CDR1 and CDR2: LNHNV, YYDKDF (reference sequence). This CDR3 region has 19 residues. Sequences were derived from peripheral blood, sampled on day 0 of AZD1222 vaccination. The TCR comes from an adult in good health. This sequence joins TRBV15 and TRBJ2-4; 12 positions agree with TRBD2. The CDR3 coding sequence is TGTGCCACCAGCAGAGATCTAGCGGGAGGGTTTGAAGGCAAAAACATTCAGTACTTC. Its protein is CATSRDLAGGFEGKNIQYF.